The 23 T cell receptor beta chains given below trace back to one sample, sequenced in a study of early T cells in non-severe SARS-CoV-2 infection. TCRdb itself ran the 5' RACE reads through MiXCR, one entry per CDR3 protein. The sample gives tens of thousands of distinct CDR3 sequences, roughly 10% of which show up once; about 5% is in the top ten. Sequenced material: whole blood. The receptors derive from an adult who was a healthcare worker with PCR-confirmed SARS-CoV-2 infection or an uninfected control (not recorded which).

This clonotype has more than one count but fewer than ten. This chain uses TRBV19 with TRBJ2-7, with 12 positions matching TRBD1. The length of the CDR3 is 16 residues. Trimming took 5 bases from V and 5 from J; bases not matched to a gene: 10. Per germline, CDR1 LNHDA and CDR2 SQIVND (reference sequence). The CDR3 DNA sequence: TGTGCCAGTAGTCCTCGTACCGGGACAGGGGGCCACGAGCAGTACTTC. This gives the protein CASSPRTGTGGHEQYF. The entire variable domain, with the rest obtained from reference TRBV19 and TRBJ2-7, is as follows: DGGITQSPKYLFRKEGQNVTLSCEQNLNHDAMYWYRQDPGQGLRLIYYSQIVNDFQKGDIAEGYSVSREKKESFPLTVTSAQKNPTAFYLCASSPRTGTGGHEQYFGPGTRLTVT.

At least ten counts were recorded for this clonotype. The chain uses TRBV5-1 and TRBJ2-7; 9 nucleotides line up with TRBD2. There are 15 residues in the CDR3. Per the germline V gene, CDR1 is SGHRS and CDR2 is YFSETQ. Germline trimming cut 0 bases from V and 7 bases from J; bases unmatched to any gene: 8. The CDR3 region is CASSLASGTGGEQYF. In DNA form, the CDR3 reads TGCGCCAGCAGCTTGGCTAGCGGGACTGGTGGGGAGCAGTACTTC.

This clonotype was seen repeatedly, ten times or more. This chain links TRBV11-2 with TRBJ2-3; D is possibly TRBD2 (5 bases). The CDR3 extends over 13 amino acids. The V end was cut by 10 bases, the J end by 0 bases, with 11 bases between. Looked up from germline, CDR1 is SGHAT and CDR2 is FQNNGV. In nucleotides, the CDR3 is TGTGCCACGCGGGTGACTAGCACAGATACGCAGTATTTT. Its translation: CATRVTSTDTQYF.

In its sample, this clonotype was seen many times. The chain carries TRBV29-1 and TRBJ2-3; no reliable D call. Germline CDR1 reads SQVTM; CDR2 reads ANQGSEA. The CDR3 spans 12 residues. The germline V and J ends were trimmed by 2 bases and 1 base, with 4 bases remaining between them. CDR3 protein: CSVETGTDTQYF. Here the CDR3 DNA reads TGCAGCGTTGAAACGGGCACAGATACGCAGTATTTT.

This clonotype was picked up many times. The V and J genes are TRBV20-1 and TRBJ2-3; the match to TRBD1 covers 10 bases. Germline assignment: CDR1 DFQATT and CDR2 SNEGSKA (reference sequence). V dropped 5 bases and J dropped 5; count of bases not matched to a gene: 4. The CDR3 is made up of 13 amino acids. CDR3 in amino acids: CSADRGRGDTQYF. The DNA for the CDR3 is TGCAGTGCTGACAGGGGGCGCGGAGATACGCAGTATTTT.

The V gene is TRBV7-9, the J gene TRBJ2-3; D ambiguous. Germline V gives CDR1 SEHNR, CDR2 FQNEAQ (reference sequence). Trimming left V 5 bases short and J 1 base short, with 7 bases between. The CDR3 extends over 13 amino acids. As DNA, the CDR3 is TGTGCCAGCAGCAACTCGGGCACAGATACGCAGTATTTT. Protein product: CASSNSGTDTQYF.

In DNA, the CDR3 is TGTGCCAGCAGTTTAGTGAGGGGGGAAGCTTTCTTT. Translation: CASSLVRGEAFF. The gene calls are TRBV27 and TRBJ1-1, with D perhaps TRBD1 (6 bases). Trimming stripped 2 bases from V and 8 bases from J, with 9 bases between. Germline V lookup: CDR1 MNHEY, CDR2 SMNVEV (reference sequence). This CDR3 has 12 residues.

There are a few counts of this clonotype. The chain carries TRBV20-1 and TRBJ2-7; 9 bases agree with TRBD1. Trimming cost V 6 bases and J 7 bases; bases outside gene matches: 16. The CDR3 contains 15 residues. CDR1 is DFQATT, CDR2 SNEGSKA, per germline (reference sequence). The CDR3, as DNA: TGCAGTGCCCACCTTGGGGGGACAGGGAAGGGGGAGCAGTACTTC. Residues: CSAHLGGTGKGEQYF.

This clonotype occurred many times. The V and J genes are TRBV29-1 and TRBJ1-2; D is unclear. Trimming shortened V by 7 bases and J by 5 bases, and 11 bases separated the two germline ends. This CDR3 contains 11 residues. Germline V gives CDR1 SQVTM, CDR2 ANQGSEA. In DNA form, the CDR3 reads TGCAGCGCCCAAGGAGGTTATGGCTACACCTTC. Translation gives CSAQGGYGYTF. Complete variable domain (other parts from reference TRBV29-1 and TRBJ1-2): SAVISQKPSRDICQRGTSLTIQCQVDSQVTMMFWYRQQPGQSLTLIATANQGSEATYESGFVIDKFPISRPNLTFSTLTVSNMSPEDSSIYLCSAQGGYGYTFGSGTRLTVV.

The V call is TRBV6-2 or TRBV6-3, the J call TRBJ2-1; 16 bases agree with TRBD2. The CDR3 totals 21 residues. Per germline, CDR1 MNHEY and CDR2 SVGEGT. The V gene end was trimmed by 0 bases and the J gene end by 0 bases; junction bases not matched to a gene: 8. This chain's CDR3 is CASSYSPGLAGGQTSYNEQFF. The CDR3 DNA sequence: TGTGCCAGCAGTTACTCGCCGGGACTAGCGGGAGGGCAGACCTCCTACAATGAGCAGTTCTTC.

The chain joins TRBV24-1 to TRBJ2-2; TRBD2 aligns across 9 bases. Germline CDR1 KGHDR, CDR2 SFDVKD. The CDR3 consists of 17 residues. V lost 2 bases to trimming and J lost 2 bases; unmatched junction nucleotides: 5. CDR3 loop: CATSDSSGAANTGELFF. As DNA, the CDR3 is TGTGCCACCAGTGATTCTAGCGGGGCTGCTAACACCGGGGAGCTGTTTTTT.

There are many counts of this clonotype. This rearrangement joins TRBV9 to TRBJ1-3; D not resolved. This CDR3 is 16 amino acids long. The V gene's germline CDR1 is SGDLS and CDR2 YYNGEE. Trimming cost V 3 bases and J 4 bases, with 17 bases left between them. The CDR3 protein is CASSASPRLTGNTIYF. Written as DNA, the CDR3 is TGTGCCAGCAGCGCCTCGCCCCGGCTCACAGGAAACACCATATATTTT.

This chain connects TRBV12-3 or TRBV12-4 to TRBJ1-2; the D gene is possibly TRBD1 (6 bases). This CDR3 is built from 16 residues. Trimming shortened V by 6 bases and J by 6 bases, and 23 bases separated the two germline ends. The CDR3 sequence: CASSPSGALQSNGYTF. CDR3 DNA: TGTGCCAGCAGCCCTTCGGGGGCCCTACAATCGAATGGCTACACCTTC.

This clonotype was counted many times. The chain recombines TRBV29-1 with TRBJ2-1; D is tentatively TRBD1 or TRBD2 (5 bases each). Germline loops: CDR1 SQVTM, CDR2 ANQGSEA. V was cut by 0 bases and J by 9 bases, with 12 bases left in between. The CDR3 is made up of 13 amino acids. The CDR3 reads CSVEDLRGAEQFF. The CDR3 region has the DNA TGCAGCGTTGAAGATCTGAGGGGAGCTGAGCAGTTCTTC.

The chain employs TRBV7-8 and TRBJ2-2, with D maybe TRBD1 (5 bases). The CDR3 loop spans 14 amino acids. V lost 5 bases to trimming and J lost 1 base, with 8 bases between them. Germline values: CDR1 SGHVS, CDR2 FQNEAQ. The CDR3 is CASSRTRNTGELFF. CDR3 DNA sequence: TGTGCCAGCAGCAGGACAAGGAACACCGGGGAGCTGTTTTTT.

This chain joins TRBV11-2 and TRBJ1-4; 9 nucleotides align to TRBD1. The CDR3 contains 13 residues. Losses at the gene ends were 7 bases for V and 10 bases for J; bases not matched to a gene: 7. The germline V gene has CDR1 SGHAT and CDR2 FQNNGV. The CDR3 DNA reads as TGTGCCAGCACCAAATTGACAGGGGGAAAACTGTTTTTT. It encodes CASTKLTGGKLFF.

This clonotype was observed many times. CDR3 protein: CSAHQGLAGYNEQFF. The CDR3 bases are TGCAGTGCACATCAGGGGCTAGCGGGCTACAATGAGCAGTTCTTC. V gene TRBV20-1 combines with J gene TRBJ2-1, with 8 bases lining up with TRBD2. CDR1 and CDR2 from the germline V gene are DFQATT and SNEGSKA (reference sequence). V lost 6 bases to trimming and J lost 3 bases; unmatched junction nucleotides: 10. The CDR3 has 15 residues.

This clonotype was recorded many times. CDR3: CAISGGRGSTEAFF. CDR3 nucleotide sequence: TGTGCCATCAGTGGAGGCCGGGGGAGCACTGAAGCTTTCTTT. The rearrangement uses TRBV10-3 and TRBJ1-1; TRBD1 might be the D (5 bases). This CDR3 is built from 14 residues. Trimming cost V 4 bases and J 4 bases, with 13 bases left between them. Germline-derived CDR1 and CDR2 are ENHRY and SYGVKD.

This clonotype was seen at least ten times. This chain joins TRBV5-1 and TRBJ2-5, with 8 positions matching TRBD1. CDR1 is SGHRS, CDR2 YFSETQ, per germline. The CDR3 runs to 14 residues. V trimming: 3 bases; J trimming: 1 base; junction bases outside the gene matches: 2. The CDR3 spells CASSYGQGQETQYF. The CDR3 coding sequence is TGCGCCAGCAGCTACGGACAGGGCCAAGAGACCCAGTACTTC.

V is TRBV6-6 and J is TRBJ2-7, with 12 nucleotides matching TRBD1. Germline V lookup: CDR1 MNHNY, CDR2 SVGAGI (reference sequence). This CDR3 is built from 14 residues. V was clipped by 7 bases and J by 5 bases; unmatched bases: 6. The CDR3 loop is CASTWDRGRHEQYF. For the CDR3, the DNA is TGTGCCAGCACGTGGGACAGGGGGCGGCACGAGCAGTACTTC.

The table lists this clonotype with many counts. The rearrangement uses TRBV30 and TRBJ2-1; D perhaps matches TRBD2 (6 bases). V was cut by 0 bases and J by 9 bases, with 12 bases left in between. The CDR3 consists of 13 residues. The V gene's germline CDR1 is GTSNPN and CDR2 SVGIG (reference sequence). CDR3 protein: CAWSVHGGSEQFF. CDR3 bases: TGTGCCTGGAGTGTGCATGGGGGGAGTGAGCAGTTCTTC.

The CDR3: CSVVRQGNTEAFF. The CDR3 DNA sequence: TGCAGCGTTGTTAGGCAGGGGAACACTGAAGCTTTCTTT. The rearrangement links TRBV29-1 to TRBJ1-1, with a possible D match to TRBD1 (5 bases). The CDR3 runs 13 residues. V was cut by 4 bases and J by 1 base, with 10 bases left in between. Germline-derived CDR1 and CDR2 are SQVTM and ANQGSEA.

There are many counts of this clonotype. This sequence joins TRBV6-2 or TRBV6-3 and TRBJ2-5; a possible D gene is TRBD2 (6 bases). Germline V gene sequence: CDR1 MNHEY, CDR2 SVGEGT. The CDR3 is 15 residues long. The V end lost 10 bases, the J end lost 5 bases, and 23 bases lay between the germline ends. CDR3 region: CATTRPGDRRETQYF. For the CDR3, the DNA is TGTGCCACCACCCGTCCGGGAGATAGACGGGAGACCCAGTACTTC.